Each of the 9 T cell receptor beta chains below was sequenced from the same sample in a study of blood T cell repertoires in COVID-19. Only in-frame clones appear in the TCRdb table, and some are missing; sequencing was by immunoSEQ multiplex PCR. This sample has approximately 62,000 clones, with around 74% found just once. Sequenced input: peripheral blood. The receptor source for this set is a woman aged 50 to 60 with active or convalescent COVID-19.

The chain is built from TRBV6-1 and TRBJ2-5, with D unresolved. The CDR3 covers 15 residues. Trimming pared 5 bases from V and 1 base from J, leaving 14 bases between. CDR1 MNHNS and CDR2 SASEGT come from the germline V gene. The CDR3 coding sequence is TGTGCCAGCAGTCACGTCCGAGGCATCCAAGAGACCCAGTACTTC. This encodes CASSHVRGIQETQYF.

The rearrangement links TRBV4-2 to TRBJ2-5; TRBD2 might be the D (6 bases). The germline V and J ends were trimmed by 4 bases and 5 bases, with 17 bases remaining between them. CDR1 is LGHNA, CDR2 YNFKEQ, per germline. The CDR3 runs 15 residues. CDR3 nucleotides: TGTGCCAGCAGCCCCTCTGGGAGGATCACGGAGACCCAGTACTTC. Amino acids: CASSPSGRITETQYF.

With regard to this clone: The same CDR3 also results from other DNA sequences found in this sample. The genes are TRBV2 and TRBJ1-1; D perhaps matches TRBD1 (5 bases). Trimming removed 6 bases from V and 4 bases from J, with 12 bases in between. Germline V CDR1 and CDR2: SNHLY, FYNNEI. The CDR3 is 13 residues long. CDR3 region: CASSAGEGTEAFF. The CDR3 region has the DNA TGTGCCAGCAGCGCGGGGGAGGGCACTGAAGCTTTCTTT. The complete variable domain, with remaining parts taken from reference TRBV2 and TRBJ1-1, reads EPEVTQTPSHQVTQMGQEVILRCVPISNHLYFYWYRQILGQKVEFLVSFYNNEISEKSEIFDDQFSVERPDGSNFTLKIRSTKLEDSAMYFCASSAGEGTEAFFGQGTRLTVV.

The chain combines TRBV6-2 or TRBV6-3 with TRBJ2-3; 8 nucleotides align to TRBD1. The CDR3 runs 14 residues. V lost 4 bases and J lost 4; bases outside the gene matches: 4. CDR1 and CDR2 (germline): MNHEY, SVGEGT. CDR3 protein: CASSSGTGSDTQYF. CDR3 bases: TGTGCCAGCAGTTCCGGGACAGGATCAGATACGCAGTATTTT.

The CDR3 region is CASSSQPGRGNEKLFF. The CDR3 coding sequence is TGTGCCAGCAGCTCACAACCGGGACGGGGGAATGAAAAACTGTTTTTT. V is TRBV4-2 and J is TRBJ1-4, with D perhaps TRBD1 (5 bases). Looked up from germline, CDR1 is LGHNA and CDR2 is YNFKEQ. The CDR3 extends over 16 amino acids. With 5 bases removed from V and 5 bases from J, the gap between germline ends came to 18 bases.

CDR3 region: CSAYRGALGGYTF. CDR3 bases: TGCAGCGCCTACAGGGGGGCGTTGGGAGGCTACACCTTC. This chain links TRBV29-1 with TRBJ1-2, with 8 bases aligning to TRBD1. CDR3 length: 13 amino acids. Germline CDR1 and CDR2: SQVTM and ANQGSEA. Trimming cost V 7 bases and J 8 bases; bases outside gene matches: 12.

This clone was observed once. CDR3 sequence reads: CASSEARLAGPGYF. The CDR3 nucleotides read TGTGCCAGCAGTGAAGCGCGCCTAGCGGGGCCTGGGTACTTC. The chain has TRBV2 and TRBJ2-7; 9 bases match TRBD2. The CDR3 runs to 14 residues. The J segment lost 12 bases and the V segment lost 0 bases, leaving 9 bases of the junction unmatched. The V gene's germline CDR1 is SNHLY and CDR2 FYNNEI.

J is TRBJ2-1 and V is TRBV20-1; D unresolved. The CDR3 sequence is 10 residues long. CDR1 is DFQATT, CDR2 SNEGSKA, per germline (reference sequence). V dropped 6 bases and J dropped 15 bases, with 15 bases sitting between them. The CDR3 here is CSAPGPAPFF. CDR3 nucleotide sequence: TGCAGTGCGCCAGGTCCGGCGCCGTTCTTC.

This clone was detected a few times. This chain links TRBV3-1 (or the pseudogene TRBV3-2) with TRBJ2-7; a possible D gene is TRBD1 (6 bases). V lost 1 base and J lost 2, with 12 bases in between. CDR1 and CDR2 (germline): LGHDT, YNNKEL (reference sequence). The CDR3 has 15 residues. The CDR3 protein is CASSQGPGQTYEQYF. CDR3 in DNA: TGTGCCAGCAGCCAAGGCCCCGGACAGACCTACGAGCAGTACTTC.